The clone carrying this T cell receptor (beta chain) was seen a few times. The antigen is unknown. The iRepertoire nested amplicon-rescue multiplex PCR amplified TCR alpha and beta CDR3s from RNA. TCRdb itself ran the multiplex PCR reads through MiXCR, one entry per CDR3 protein. Of fewer than 500,000 distinct CDR3 sequences listed, about two fifths are singletons. This specimen comes from a study of glioma-infiltrating T cells. Across the study: Before surgery, glioma patients received dexamethasone for at most six days. Points from the study as a whole: CDR3 overlap between tissue and blood was very small. Above-expected tissue-blood divergence occurred in all gliomas, most in low-grade ones.

The receptor comes from a human donor with low-grade glioma or glioblastoma, undergoing nonglioma brain surgery, or in good health (not recorded which). Source material: glioma tissue, nonneoplastic brain tissue, or PBMCs (not recorded which).

The CDR3 is CAICRDSFYEQYF. Here the CDR3 DNA reads TGTGCCATCTGCCGGGACAGCTTCTACGAGCAGTACTTC. The chain joins TRBV10-3 to TRBJ2-7; 7 bases fit TRBD1. The CDR3 extends over 13 amino acids. With 8 bases clipped from V and 3 bases from J, the junction kept 7 bases outside the gene matches. Germline values: CDR1 ENHRY, CDR2 SYGVKD.